This passage covers 27 T cell receptor beta chains from one sample sequenced in a study of memory B cells and T cells in multiple sclerosis. Repertoires were generated with immunoSEQ multiplex PCR, while TCRdb's copy carries only in-frame clones and drops some. The repertoire holds roughly 30,000 clones, with about 82% as singletons. These receptors are not linked to any known antigen. Stimulus-free culture yielded autoproliferating CFSE-dim and non-proliferating CFSE-high T cells, each sequenced separately. Fewer than 65 million CFSE-labeled PBMCs were cultured less than eight days unstimulated, then replicate wells were pooled. The sample was PBMCs from blood kept in culture. These receptors were taken from a human donor with multiple sclerosis.

This clone was observed a single time. The V gene is TRBV7-2, the J gene TRBJ2-5, with 7 bases aligning to TRBD2. The CDR3 has 15 residues. The V gene's germline CDR1 is SGHTA and CDR2 FQGNSA. Trimming took 0 bases from V and 2 from J; bases not matched to a gene: 3. This CDR3 is CASSLAASGQETQYF. DNA for the CDR3: TGTGCCAGCAGCTTAGCGGCTAGCGGACAAGAGACCCAGTACTTC.

This clone was recorded a few times. V usage is TRBV7-9 and J usage is TRBJ2-3; D gene uncertain. Germline V gives CDR1 SEHNR, CDR2 FQNEAQ (reference sequence). The CDR3 runs to 12 residues. The ends were cut back, 3 bases at V and 5 bases at J, with 6 bases in the middle. The CDR3, as DNA: TGTGCCAGCAGCTTTTATGAAGATACGCAGTATTTT. It specifies CASSFYEDTQYF.

The chain combines TRBV29-1 with TRBJ1-5, with D possibly matching TRBD1 (5 bases). Trimming pared 4 bases from V and 6 bases from J, leaving 13 bases between. The CDR3 runs to 13 residues. Germline loops: CDR1 SQVTM, CDR2 ANQGSEA. The CDR3 here is CSVGMSQGQPQHF. The CDR3 region has the DNA TGCAGCGTTGGGATGTCCCAGGGTCAGCCCCAGCATTTT.

This chain connects TRBV19 to TRBJ2-7, with D possibly matching TRBD2 (6 bases). V lost 5 bases, J lost 3 bases, and 17 bases lay in between. The CDR3 length is 15 residues. The germline CDR1 and CDR2 sequences are LNHDA and SQIVND (reference sequence). The CDR3 is CASSSAGGAGYEQYF. The CDR3 nucleotides are TGTGCCAGTAGTTCAGCCGGAGGGGCGGGCTACGAGCAGTACTTC.

This sequence joins TRBV27 and TRBJ1-2; 7 nucleotides agree with TRBD1. CDR1 is MNHEY and CDR2 is SMNVEV in the germline V gene (reference sequence). With V trimmed by 1 base and J by 7 bases, 6 bases remained unmatched. The CDR3 runs to 14 residues. CDR3 sequence: CASSLLGTASGYTF. The CDR3 DNA is TGTGCCAGCAGTTTATTGGGGACAGCAAGTGGCTACACCTTC.

The chain carries TRBV10-3 and TRBJ2-1; no clear D. Germline values: CDR1 ENHRY, CDR2 SYGVKD. The CDR3 is made up of 12 amino acids. V shed 6 bases and J shed 5 bases, with 8 bases lying between them. The chain's CDR3 is CAISRGDNEQFF. CDR3 nucleotides: TGTGCCATCAGCCGTGGGGACAATGAGCAGTTCTTC.

The chain couples TRBV6-5 to TRBJ2-2; perhaps TRBD1 as D (6 bases). CDR1 is MNHEY and CDR2 is SVGAGI in the germline V gene. This CDR3 contains 14 residues. V was clipped by 6 bases and J by 7 bases, with 15 bases between them. The CDR3 loop reads CASSPQGGNGELFF. The DNA for the CDR3 is TGTGCCAGCAGCCCCCAAGGGGGTAACGGGGAGCTGTTTTTT.

In the case of this clone: The junction departs from germline at one end; a sequencing error may be responsible. This chain joins TRBV7-7 and TRBJ2-1, with 14 bases aligning to TRBD2. The CDR3 is made up of 19 amino acids. Germline CDR1 is SSHAT and CDR2 is FNYEAQ (reference sequence). The CDR3 loop reads CASSSGLAGVGRRGNEQFF. The CDR3 DNA sequence: TGTGCTAGCAGCTCGGGACTAGCGGGAGTCGGGAGGAGGGGCAATGAGCAGTTCTTC. Drawing the rest from reference TRBV7-7 and TRBJ2-1, the complete variable domain is GAGVSQSPRYKVTKRGQDVTLRCDPISSHATLYWYQQALGQGPEFLTYFNYEAQPDKSGLPSDRFSAERPEGSISTLTIQRTEQRDSAMYRCASSSGLAGVGRRGNEQFFGPGTRLTVL.

A single count supports this clone. The CDR3 DNA reads as TGTGCCAGCAGTGAACTGAGGACTAGCGGGGGCAGAGAGACCCAGTACTTC. As protein: CASSELRTSGGRETQYF. The chain joins TRBV6-1 to TRBJ2-5; 13 bases align to TRBD2. The CDR3 consists of 17 residues. V was pared by 2 bases and J by 4 bases, with 7 bases of the junction left unmatched. CDR1 is MNHNS, CDR2 SASEGT, per germline.

The genes are TRBV2 and TRBJ1-5; tentative D call: TRBD1 (5 bases). Trimming left V 8 bases short and J 0 bases short, with 11 bases between. Germline CDR1 reads SNHLY; CDR2 reads FYNNEI. The CDR3 contains 14 residues. The CDR3 is CASVDRNSNQPQHF. The CDR3 nucleotides read TGTGCCAGCGTCGACAGAAATAGCAATCAGCCCCAGCATTTT.

The chain couples TRBV19 to TRBJ2-3; D unresolved. Germline loops: CDR1 LNHDA, CDR2 SQIVND (reference sequence). This CDR3 is 14 amino acids long. V was cut by 3 bases and J by 3 bases, with 10 bases left in between. The CDR3 bases are TGTGCCAGTAGTATTCGGGTTGGTACAGATACGCAGTATTTT. It specifies CASSIRVGTDTQYF. Drawing the rest from reference TRBV19 and TRBJ2-3, the complete variable domain is DGGITQSPKYLFRKEGQNVTLSCEQNLNHDAMYWYRQDPGQGLRLIYYSQIVNDFQKGDIAEGYSVSREKKESFPLTVTSAQKNPTAFYLCASSIRVGTDTQYFGPGTRLTVL.

This clone was counted a few times. The V and J genes are TRBV6-1 and TRBJ1-5, with D unresolved. This CDR3 comprises 14 residues. Germline CDR1 and CDR2: MNHNS and SASEGT. Deletions cut 7 bases from V and 5 bases from J, with 15 bases between. This CDR3 reads CASNEGRVDQPQHF. As DNA, the CDR3 is TGTGCCAGCAACGAGGGAAGGGTAGATCAGCCCCAGCATTTT.

J is TRBJ1-1 and V is TRBV13; D is undetermined. V lost 4 bases and J 0 bases, leaving 12 bases between the germline ends. CDR3 length: 15 residues. The V gene's germline CDR1 is PRHDT and CDR2 FYEKMQ (reference sequence). The chain's CDR3 is CASSSLKNMNTEAFF. CDR3 coding DNA: TGTGCCAGCAGCTCATTAAAGAACATGAACACTGAAGCTTTCTTT.

The chain is built from TRBV2 and TRBJ1-4; no reliable D call. The germline V and J ends were trimmed by 5 bases and 3 bases, with 10 bases remaining between them. The CDR3 is made up of 14 amino acids. Germline assignment: CDR1 SNHLY and CDR2 FYNNEI. The CDR3 DNA is TGTGCCAGCAGTAAAACGGATGCTAATGAAAAACTGTTTTTT. It is translated as CASSKTDANEKLFF.

This rearrangement joins TRBV7-3 to TRBJ2-5; D is undetermined. Germline V lookup: CDR1 SGHTA, CDR2 FQGTGA. V lost 5 bases to trimming and J lost 4 bases, with 14 bases between them. The CDR3 consists of 14 residues. CDR3 in DNA: TGTGCCAGCAGCCAAGGCGGTATTGGAGAGACCCAGTACTTC. Encoded protein: CASSQGGIGETQYF.

This clone was observed once. The rearrangement joins TRBV7-6 to TRBJ1-5; D gene ambiguous. The CDR3 runs 13 residues. V lost 1 base, J lost 6 bases, and 7 bases lay in between. Germline V gene data show CDR1 as SGHVS and CDR2 as FNYEAQ. The CDR3 sequence: CASSLGVSQPQHF. Written as DNA, the CDR3 is TGTGCCAGCAGCTTAGGGGTGAGTCAGCCCCAGCATTTT.

The chain joins TRBV18 to TRBJ2-5; TRBD1 agrees at 7 bases. The CDR3 consists of 15 residues. J gave up 1 base and V 1 base, and 3 bases lay outside the gene matches. CDR1 KGHSH and CDR2 LQKENI come from the germline V gene. The CDR3 DNA is TGTGCCAGCTCACCACTGGGGACAGTCCAAGAGACCCAGTACTTC. This sequence encodes CASSPLGTVQETQYF.

The chain has TRBV5-5 and TRBJ2-7; TRBD1 agrees at 9 bases. Germline CDR1 SGHKS, CDR2 YYEKEE (reference sequence). Trimming removed 2 bases from V and 1 base from J; junction bases left unmatched: 16. CDR3 length: 19 amino acids. DNA of the CDR3: TGTGCCAGCAGCTTCAAACCCAGGGACAGGGACGGGACTTCCTACGAGCAGTACTTC. The encoded protein is CASSFKPRDRDGTSYEQYF.

The V gene is TRBV5-6, the J gene TRBJ2-4; D might be TRBD2 (6 bases). The CDR3 consists of 14 residues. The germline V and J ends were trimmed by 4 bases and 4 bases, with 12 bases remaining between them. Germline V gives CDR1 SGHDT, CDR2 YYEEEE. The CDR3 loop reads CASSPGREKNIQYF. CDR3 DNA: TGTGCCAGCAGCCCGGGACGGGAGAAAAACATTCAGTACTTC.

CDR3 loop: CASSEGLAGIYGYTF. In DNA form, the CDR3 reads TGTGCCAGCAGTGAAGGGCTCGCCGGAATCTATGGCTACACCTTC. The chain carries TRBV2 and TRBJ1-2; D is undetermined. V dropped 1 base and J dropped 4 bases, with 13 bases sitting between them. The CDR3 runs 15 residues. Germline loops: CDR1 SNHLY, CDR2 FYNNEI.

This clone was observed a single time. The V and J genes are TRBV30 and TRBJ1-5; D call uncertain. The germline V gene has CDR1 GTSNPN and CDR2 SVGIG (reference sequence). This CDR3 comprises 13 residues. Trimming took off 5 bases at V and 0 bases at J, with 8 bases between the two ends. CDR3 region: CAWDLGSNQPQHF. CDR3 coding DNA: TGTGCCTGGGACCTGGGTAGCAATCAGCCCCAGCATTTT.

This sequence joins TRBV10-3 and TRBJ2-7; D is perhaps TRBD2 (5 bases). V lost 4 bases and J lost 5, with 18 bases in between. Germline V gene lookup returns CDR1 ENHRY and CDR2 SYGVKD. CDR3 length: 15 amino acids. The DNA of the CDR3 is TGTGCCATCAGTGCGTCTAGCTCTATAGACCACGAGCAGTACTTC. Translation gives CAISASSSIDHEQYF.

The CDR3 region is CASSFPGLADEQFF. In DNA, the CDR3 is TGTGCCAGCAGCTTCCCGGGACTAGCCGATGAGCAGTTCTTC. This chain links TRBV7-3 with TRBJ2-1, with TRBD2 matching over 9 bases. The CDR3 is 14 amino acids. V was clipped by 3 bases and J by 8 bases; unmatched bases: 5. Per the germline V gene, CDR1 is SGHTA and CDR2 is FQGTGA.

This chain's CDR3 is CASRNRDGYTF. CDR3 bases: TGCGCCAGCAGGAACAGGGATGGCTACACCTTC. The V call is TRBV10-2, the J call TRBJ1-2, with a tentative D call TRBD1 (6 bases). V lost 6 bases, J lost 6 bases, and 8 bases lay in between. The germline V gene has CDR1 WSHSY and CDR2 SAAADI. The CDR3 contains 11 residues.

The V call is TRBV7-9, the J call TRBJ2-7; the D gene is possibly TRBD1 (6 bases). Germline CDR1 SEHNR, CDR2 FQNEAQ (reference sequence). The CDR3 is made up of 13 amino acids. V was shortened by 3 bases and J by 2 bases, with 8 bases between the two germline ends. CDR3 residues: CASSFGTTYEQYF. CDR3 coding DNA: TGTGCCAGCAGCTTCGGGACAACCTACGAGCAGTACTTC.

The chain uses TRBV6-1 and TRBJ1-4; no clear D. Per the germline V gene, CDR1 is MNHNS and CDR2 is SASEGT. V shed 4 bases and J shed 7 bases, with 16 bases lying between them. The CDR3 runs 15 residues. CDR3: CASSVDRTRGEKLFF. The CDR3 DNA follows: TGTGCCAGCAGTGTGGACCGAACTCGGGGTGAAAAACTGTTTTTT.

This chain connects TRBV5-1 to TRBJ1-1; tentatively, D is TRBD1 (5 bases). Germline assignment: CDR1 SGHRS and CDR2 YFSETQ. Trimming removed 2 bases at V and 6 bases at J, with 17 bases between. This CDR3 has 15 amino acids. CDR3 sequence (DNA): TGCGCCAGCAGCTTACAGGCAGGGAGGTTATCTGAAGCTTTCTTT. This encodes CASSLQAGRLSEAFF.